This TCR beta chain was documented in a study of blood T cell repertoires in COVID-19. This clone was counted once. The CDR3 has 17 residues. CDR1 and CDR2 (germline): LNHDA, SQIVND (reference sequence). Trimming left V 5 bases short and J 3 bases short, with 19 bases between. TCRdb's table, derived via immunoSEQ multiplex PCR, lists solely in-frame clones and lacks some. The table has about 150,000 clones, more than 85% seen once. The material sequenced was PBMCs or T cells enriched from blood (not recorded which). The chain carries TRBV19 and TRBJ1-4, with D perhaps matching TRBD1 (6 bases). The receptor was isolated from a woman aged 45-60 years who had recovered from COVID-19. This chain's CDR3 is CASSPRTDFGPNEKLFF. CDR3 bases: TGTGCCAGTAGTCCTCGGACAGATTTTGGCCCTAATGAAAAACTGTTTTTT. The whole variable domain, filled in from reference TRBV19 and TRBJ1-4, reads DGGITQSPKYLFRKEGQNVTLSCEQNLNHDAMYWYRQDPGQGLRLIYYSQIVNDFQKGDIAEGYSVSREKKESFPLTVTSAQKNPTAFYLCASSPRTDFGPNEKLFFGSGTQLSVL.